This T cell receptor beta chain was captured in a study of T cell responses to AZD1222 COVID-19 vaccine. Study details: It was second doses at about 4 or about 12 weeks that were pooled. General study findings and limits: The number of AZD1222 recipients seropositive at baseline was only five to seven.

Worth noting for this clone: Its specificity is not known.

Method: immunoSEQ multiplex PCR; TCRdb's copy keeps in-frame clones and lacks some. The table includes around 78,000 clones, around four fifths detected once. Germline CDR1 and CDR2: LNHDA and SQIVND (reference sequence). Trimming removed 5 bases at V and 3 bases at J, with 10 bases between. The CDR3 has 13 amino acids. Sequenced material: peripheral blood, taken on day 0 of AZD1222 vaccination. The clonotype comes from an adult in good health. This chain connects TRBV19 to TRBJ1-1, with D hard to call. CDR3 region: CASSPRLDTEAFF. DNA of the CDR3: TGTGCCAGTAGTCCGAGGCTGGACACTGAAGCTTTCTTT.